Below, 29 T cell receptor beta chains from the same sample are listed, as sequenced in a study of cytomegalovirus exposure and HLA in healthy donors. The PCR made use of 60 Vbeta and 13 Jbeta primers. Measured with immunoSEQ multiplex PCR; TCRdb has only the in-frame clones, and not every one. The sample holds roughly 73,000 clones, 75% to 80% seen once. Sequenced material: PBMCs. The receptors were sampled from a man aged 40-55 years in good health and CMV-seronegative.

The V call is TRBV18, the J call TRBJ2-3, with 7 bases identical to TRBD2. The CDR3 contains 14 residues. Germline CDR1 reads KGHSH; CDR2 reads LQKENI. J lost 4 bases, V lost 5 bases, and 6 bases had no gene match. CDR3 sequence reads: CASSSTSPPDTQYF. CDR3 in DNA: TGTGCCAGCTCATCGACTAGCCCCCCAGATACGCAGTATTTT.

The J gene is TRBJ1-6, the V gene TRBV2; D is unresolved. The CDR3 loop spans 15 amino acids. Germline CDR1 is SNHLY and CDR2 is FYNNEI. V lost 4 bases to trimming and J lost 3 bases, with 10 bases between them. The CDR3 nucleotides read TGTGCCAGCAGTGGGGAGACGGACTATAATTCACCCCTCCACTTT. Protein: CASSGETDYNSPLHF.

The CDR3 DNA reads as TGCGCCAGCAGCCGTTCGACAGGGGGCTCCGGGGATACGCAGTATTTT. Translating it yields CASSRSTGGSGDTQYF. The chain has TRBV5-1 and TRBJ2-3; 10 bases fit TRBD1. The CDR3 consists of 16 residues. The J segment lost 6 bases and the V segment lost 4 bases, leaving 11 bases of the junction unmatched. CDR1 is SGHRS and CDR2 is YFSETQ in the germline V gene.

The chain is built from TRBV18 and TRBJ2-5; D uncertain. This CDR3 is 12 amino acids long. The V end was cut by 5 bases, the J end by 5 bases, with 9 bases between. Germline values: CDR1 KGHSH, CDR2 LQKENI. The CDR3 DNA sequence: TGTGCCAGCTCAGAAATCGCGGAGACCCAGTACTTC. This sequence encodes CASSEIAETQYF.

The chain joins TRBV6-1 to TRBJ2-1; TRBD1 matches at 9 bases. This CDR3 has 15 residues. From germline, CDR1 is MNHNS and CDR2 SASEGT. The V segment lost 6 bases and the J segment 7 bases; nucleotides outside the gene matches: 10. CDR3 nucleotide sequence: TGTGCCAGCAGGGTACCGGGACAGGGTTCTAATGAGCAGTTCTTC. This translates into CASRVPGQGSNEQFF.

This clone has just one count. V is TRBV5-1 and J is TRBJ2-3; 8 positions agree with TRBD1. The CDR3 sequence is 13 residues long. V was clipped by 4 bases and J by 4 bases; unmatched bases: 2. Germline assignment: CDR1 SGHRS and CDR2 YFSETQ. The CDR3 reads CASSEQGADTQYF. The CDR3 nucleotides read TGCGCCAGCAGCGAACAGGGGGCAGATACGCAGTATTTT.

The rearrangement joins TRBV4-1 to TRBJ1-3; 8 nucleotides align to TRBD1. After removal of 7 bases from V and 4 bases from J, the junction contained 9 bases not matched to a gene. This CDR3 region has 15 residues. Per germline, CDR1 MGHRA and CDR2 YSYEKL. CDR3 region: CASNQNRGSGNTIYF. CDR3 DNA: TGCGCCAGCAATCAAAACAGGGGGTCAGGAAACACCATATATTTT.

The rearrangement links TRBV6-5 to TRBJ1-4, with D uncertain. Germline V gene lookup returns CDR1 MNHEY and CDR2 SVGAGI. Trimming pared 1 base from V and 8 bases from J, leaving 11 bases between. The CDR3 has 14 amino acids. This CDR3 reads CASSYWEKEEKLFF. The DNA of the CDR3 is TGTGCCAGCAGTTACTGGGAGAAGGAGGAAAAACTGTTTTTT.

The rearrangement uses TRBV5-1 and TRBJ1-3; maybe TRBD1 (6 bases). CDR1 is SGHRS, CDR2 YFSETQ, per germline. The CDR3 is made up of 11 amino acids. The ends were cut back, 10 bases at V and 8 bases at J, with 13 bases in the middle. The chain's CDR3 is CAGGPGDTIYF. CDR3 nucleotide sequence: TGCGCCGGGGGCCCCGGGGACACCATATATTTT.

This clone was counted between two and nine times. The chain joins TRBV6-6 to TRBJ2-3; D is uncertain. Looked up from germline, CDR1 is MNHNY and CDR2 is SVGAGI (reference sequence). The ends were cut back, 10 bases at V and 0 bases at J, with 8 bases in the middle. The CDR3 length is 12 residues. The CDR3 DNA is TGTGCCACGAGATCTAGCACAGATACGCAGTATTTT. This gives the protein CATRSSTDTQYF.

This chain joins TRBV5-1 and TRBJ1-5; TRBD1 might be the D (5 bases). V was shortened by 0 bases and J by 5 bases, with 9 bases between the two germline ends. Germline CDR1 SGHRS, CDR2 YFSETQ. The CDR3 is 14 amino acids. This CDR3 is CASSLGAGYQPQHF. CDR3 in DNA: TGCGCCAGCAGCTTGGGCGCAGGGTATCAGCCCCAGCATTTT.

This chain links TRBV6-5 with TRBJ1-5; 7 nucleotides agree with TRBD1. The trim removed 3 bases at V and 2 bases at J, leaving 7 bases unmatched. The CDR3 is made up of 16 amino acids. Per the germline V gene, CDR1 is MNHEY and CDR2 is SVGAGI. CDR3 loop: CASSYDRGLGNQPQHF. The CDR3 DNA sequence: TGTGCCAGCAGTTATGATAGGGGGCTTGGCAATCAGCCCCAGCATTTT.

The genes are TRBV7-2 and TRBJ1-6; D ambiguous. Trimming stripped 8 bases from V and 0 bases from J, with 8 bases between. Germline assignment: CDR1 SGHTA and CDR2 FQGNSA. The CDR3 length is 14 residues. The CDR3 region is CASSSDSYNSPLHF. The CDR3 DNA follows: TGTGCCAGCTCTTCAGACTCCTATAATTCACCCCTCCACTTT.

The rearrangement joins TRBV7-9 to TRBJ1-2; a weak D match, TRBD1 (5 bases). Per the germline V gene, CDR1 is SEHNR and CDR2 is FQNEAQ (reference sequence). There are 14 residues in the CDR3. V dropped 1 base and J dropped 2 bases, with 8 bases sitting between them. This CDR3 is CASSLVDSNYGYTF. The CDR3 DNA sequence: TGTGCCAGCAGCTTAGTTGACAGCAACTATGGCTACACCTTC.

This clone was observed a few times. V gene TRBV29-1 combines with J gene TRBJ1-2, with D unclear. Germline V gives CDR1 SQVTM, CDR2 ANQGSEA. This CDR3 is built from 13 residues. The ends were cut back, 4 bases at V and 0 bases at J, with 9 bases in the middle. In DNA form, the CDR3 reads TGCAGCGTTGCGCCAAGAGCTAACTATGGCTACACCTTC. Amino acids: CSVAPRANYGYTF.

The CDR3 nucleotides read TGCGCCAGCAGCTCTACCCGGACAGGGGCCAGAGGCTACACCTTC. This codes for CASSSTRTGARGYTF. The chain uses TRBV5-1 and TRBJ1-2, with TRBD1 identical over 9 bases. The CDR3 has 15 residues. The V gene end was trimmed by 3 bases and the J gene end by 8 bases; junction bases not matched to a gene: 11. Germline V gene sequence: CDR1 SGHRS, CDR2 YFSETQ. Together with reference TRBV5-1 and TRBJ1-2, the CDR3 gives the full variable domain: KAGVTQTPRYLIKTRGQQVTLSCSPISGHRSVSWYQQTPGQGLQFLFEYFSETQRNKGNFPGRFSGRQFSNSRSEMNVSTLELGDSALYLCASSSTRTGARGYTFGSGTRLTVV.

V is TRBV30 and J is TRBJ1-5; TRBD1 is a possible D gene (5 bases). V was clipped by 3 bases and J by 5 bases, with 11 bases between them. This CDR3 is 13 amino acids long. Germline lookup yields CDR1 GTSNPN and CDR2 SVGIG (reference sequence). For the CDR3, the DNA is TGTGCCTGGAGGCCAGGGATATATCAGCCCCAGCATTTT. This codes for CAWRPGIYQPQHF.

The chain couples TRBV20-1 to TRBJ2-3; 7 nucleotides match TRBD2. The CDR3 is 11 residues long. CDR1 and CDR2 (germline): DFQATT, SNEGSKA (reference sequence). With 5 bases clipped from V and 4 bases from J, the junction kept 0 bases outside the gene matches. Here the CDR3 reads CSAGGADTQYF. The CDR3 DNA reads TGCAGTGCTGGGGGGGCAGATACGCAGTATTTT.

The chain has TRBV5-4 and TRBJ2-1, with D possibly matching TRBD2 (6 bases). CDR3 size: 15 residues. V shed 4 bases and J shed 6 bases, with 17 bases lying between them. In germline, CDR1 is SGHNT, CDR2 YYREEE (reference sequence). CDR3 DNA: TGTGCCAGCAGCACTGGGACTGAGGGTAGCAATGAGCAGTTCTTC. Its translation: CASSTGTEGSNEQFF.

The chain uses TRBV6-1 and TRBJ2-7, with a possible D match to TRBD1 (6 bases). V lost 5 bases to trimming and J lost 0 bases, with 11 bases between them. This CDR3 is built from 14 residues. Germline CDR1 is MNHNS and CDR2 is SASEGT. The CDR3: CASSKDSYSYEQYF. DNA for the CDR3: TGTGCCAGCAGTAAGGACAGCTACTCCTACGAGCAGTACTTC.

This clone was counted a few times. V usage is TRBV6-6 and J usage is TRBJ1-5; D possibly corresponds to TRBD1 (6 bases). This CDR3 comprises 15 residues. Germline V gene data show CDR1 as MNHNY and CDR2 as SVGAGI (reference sequence). Trimming took 6 bases from V and 3 from J, leaving 15 bases between them. The CDR3 protein is CASSQTGGYNQPQHF. DNA for the CDR3: TGTGCCAGCAGCCAGACAGGAGGTTACAATCAGCCCCAGCATTTT.

The chain is built from TRBV6-5 and TRBJ2-5; weak D call: TRBD1 (5 bases). The J call is uncertain, as TRBJ2-7 better fits the DNA end. Germline V gene lookup returns CDR1 MNHEY and CDR2 SVGAGI. CDR3 length equals 15 residues. The CDR3 loop is CASSYRWQGGYEQYF. In nucleotides, the CDR3 is TGTGCCAGCAGTTATCGGTGGCAGGGCGGTTACGAGCAGTACTTC.

In this sample, this clone turned up a few times. V and J are TRBV19 and TRBJ2-2; 8 bases line up with TRBD2. Germline assignment: CDR1 LNHDA and CDR2 SQIVND (reference sequence). J was trimmed by 0 bases and V by 11 bases; bases with no gene match: 2. This CDR3 is 13 amino acids long. The CDR3 coding sequence is TGTGCCGCAGCGGGGGCGAACACCGGGGAGCTGTTTTTT. It translates to CAAAGANTGELFF. The complete variable domain, with remaining parts taken from reference TRBV19 and TRBJ2-2, reads DGGITQSPKYLFRKEGQNVTLSCEQNLNHDAMYWYRQDPGQGLRLIYYSQIVNDFQKGDIAEGYSVSREKKESFPLTVTSAQKNPTAFYLCAAAGANTGELFFGEGSRLTVL.

The V gene is TRBV5-6, the J gene TRBJ2-1; 8 nucleotides match TRBD2. From germline, CDR1 is SGHDT and CDR2 YYEEEE. V was clipped by 5 bases and J by 3 bases; unmatched bases: 7. The CDR3 is 15 residues long. The DNA for the CDR3 is TGTGCCAGCAGGCAGGGACTAGGAGTCTACAATGAGCAGTTCTTC. This sequence encodes CASRQGLGVYNEQFF.

Here the CDR3 DNA reads TGTGCCAGCAGCCAAGTGTCTAGCGGACAAGAGACCCAGTACTTC. The encoded protein is CASSQVSSGQETQYF. The genes are TRBV4-2 and TRBJ2-5; 7 positions match TRBD2. The CDR3 spans 15 residues. Germline CDR1 is LGHNA and CDR2 is YNFKEQ. J gave up 2 bases and V 1 base, and 4 bases lay outside the gene matches.

DNA of the CDR3: TGTGCCAGCAGCTTACCGGGGACAGGAAATTCACCCCTCCACTTT. It yields the protein CASSLPGTGNSPLHF. The chain links TRBV11-1 to TRBJ1-6; 8 bases are shared with TRBD1. The CDR3 is made up of 15 amino acids. The V and J ends lost 2 bases and 7 bases, in that order; junction bases with no gene match: 4. CDR1 is SGHAT and CDR2 is FQDESV in the germline V gene (reference sequence). The full variable domain, rest sourced from reference TRBV11-1 and TRBJ1-6, is EAEVAQSPRYKITEKSQAVAFWCDPISGHATLYWYRQILGQGPELLVQFQDESVVDDSQLPKDRFSAERLKGVDSTLKIQPAELGDSAMYLCASSLPGTGNSPLHFGNGTRLTVT.

The V and J genes are TRBV27 and TRBJ2-1; no clear D. Germline V gene data show CDR1 as MNHEY and CDR2 as SMNVEV (reference sequence). Trimming took off 3 bases at V and 8 bases at J, with 14 bases between the two ends. CDR3 length equals 14 residues. The CDR3 region has the DNA TGTGCCAGCAGTTTGTCGGCGGTGATGGATGAGCAGTTCTTC. Encoded protein: CASSLSAVMDEQFF.

The rearrangement joins TRBV7-9 to TRBJ1-2; D is unclear. V was pared by 1 base and J by 5 bases, with 5 bases between. The CDR3 covers 12 residues. Germline CDR1 SEHNR, CDR2 FQNEAQ (reference sequence). CDR3 amino acids: CASSLGDYGYTF. As DNA, the CDR3 is TGTGCCAGCAGCTTAGGAGATTATGGCTACACCTTC.

This clone has only one observation. The gene calls are TRBV12-5 and TRBJ1-5; TRBD1 might be the D (6 bases). The CDR3 runs to 17 residues. Germline V gives CDR1 LGHNT, CDR2 FRNRAP. V was shortened by 0 bases and J by 0 bases, with 12 bases between the two germline ends. CDR3 region: CASGLVPNRVSNQPQHF. The CDR3 DNA is TGTGCTAGTGGTTTGGTACCTAACAGGGTTAGCAATCAGCCCCAGCATTTT.